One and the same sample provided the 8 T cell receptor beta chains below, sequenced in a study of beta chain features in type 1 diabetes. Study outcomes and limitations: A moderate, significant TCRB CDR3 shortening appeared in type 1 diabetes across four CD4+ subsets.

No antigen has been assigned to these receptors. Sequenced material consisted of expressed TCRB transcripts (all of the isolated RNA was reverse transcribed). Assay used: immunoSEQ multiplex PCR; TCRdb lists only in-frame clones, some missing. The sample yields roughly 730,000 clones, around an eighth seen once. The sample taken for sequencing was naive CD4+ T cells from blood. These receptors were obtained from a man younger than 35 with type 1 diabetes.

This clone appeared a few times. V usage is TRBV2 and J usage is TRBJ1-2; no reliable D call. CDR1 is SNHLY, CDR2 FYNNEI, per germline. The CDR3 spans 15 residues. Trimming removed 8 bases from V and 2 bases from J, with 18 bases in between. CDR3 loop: CASPAAPLANYGYTF. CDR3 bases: TGTGCCAGCCCCGCGGCCCCCCTGGCCAACTATGGCTACACCTTC.

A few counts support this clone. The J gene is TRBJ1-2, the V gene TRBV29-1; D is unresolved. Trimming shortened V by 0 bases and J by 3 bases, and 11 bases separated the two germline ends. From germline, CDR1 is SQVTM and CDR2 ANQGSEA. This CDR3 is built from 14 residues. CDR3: CSVEDLRQHYGYTF. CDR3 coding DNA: TGCAGCGTTGAAGATCTTCGGCAGCACTATGGCTACACCTTC.

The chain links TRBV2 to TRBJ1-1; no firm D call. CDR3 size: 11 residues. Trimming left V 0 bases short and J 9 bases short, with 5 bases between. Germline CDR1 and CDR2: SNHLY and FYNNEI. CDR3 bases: TGTGCCAGCAGTGAAGCGCTCCAAGCTTTCTTT. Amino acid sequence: CASSEALQAFF.

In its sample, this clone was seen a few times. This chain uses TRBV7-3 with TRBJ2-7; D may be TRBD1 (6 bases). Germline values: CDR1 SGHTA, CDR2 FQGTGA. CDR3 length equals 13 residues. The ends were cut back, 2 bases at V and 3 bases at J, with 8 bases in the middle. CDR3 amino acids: CASSLGQYYEQYF. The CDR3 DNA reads TGTGCCAGCAGCTTAGGACAGTACTACGAGCAGTACTTC.

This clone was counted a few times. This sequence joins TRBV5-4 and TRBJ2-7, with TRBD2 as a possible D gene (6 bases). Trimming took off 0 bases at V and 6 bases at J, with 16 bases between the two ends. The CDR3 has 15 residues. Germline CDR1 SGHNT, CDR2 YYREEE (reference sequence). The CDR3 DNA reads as TGTGCCAGCAGCTTGGCGCGACTAGGTGACACCGAGCAGTACTTC. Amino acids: CASSLARLGDTEQYF.

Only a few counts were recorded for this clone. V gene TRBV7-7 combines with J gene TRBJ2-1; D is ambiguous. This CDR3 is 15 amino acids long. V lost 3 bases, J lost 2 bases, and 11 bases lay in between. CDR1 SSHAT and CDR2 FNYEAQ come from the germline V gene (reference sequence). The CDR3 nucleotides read TGTGCCAGCAGCTTGGACCCGGGCCCCTACAATGAGCAGTTCTTC. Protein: CASSLDPGPYNEQFF. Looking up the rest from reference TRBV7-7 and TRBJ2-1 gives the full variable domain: GAGVSQSPRYKVTKRGQDVTLRCDPISSHATLYWYQQALGQGPEFLTYFNYEAQPDKSGLPSDRFSAERPEGSISTLTIQRTEQRDSAMYRCASSLDPGPYNEQFFGPGTRLTVL.

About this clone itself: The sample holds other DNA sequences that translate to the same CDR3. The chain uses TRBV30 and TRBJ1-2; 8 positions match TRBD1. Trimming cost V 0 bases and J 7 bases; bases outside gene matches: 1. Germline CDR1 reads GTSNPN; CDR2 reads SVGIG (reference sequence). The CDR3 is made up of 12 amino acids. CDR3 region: CAWSVTGGGYTF. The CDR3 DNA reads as TGTGCCTGGAGTGTAACAGGGGGTGGCTACACCTTC.

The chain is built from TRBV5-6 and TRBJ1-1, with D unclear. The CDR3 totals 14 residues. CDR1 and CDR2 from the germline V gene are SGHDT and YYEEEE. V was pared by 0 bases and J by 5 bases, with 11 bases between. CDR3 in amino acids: CASSLVLGYTEAFF. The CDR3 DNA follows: TGTGCCAGCAGCTTGGTGTTGGGGTATACTGAAGCTTTCTTT.